The rows below give T cell receptor beta chains drawn from one sample of a study of cytomegalovirus exposure and HLA in healthy donors. Sequenced by immunoSEQ multiplex PCR; TCRdb stores in-frame clones only, minus some. The sample holds more than 150,000 clones, about 81% seen once. Sequencing was performed on PBMCs. All receptors come from a woman younger than 35 in good health and CMV-seronegative. CDR3s include the opening cysteine and the closing phenylalanine or tryptophan. The order of the fields is V gene, clone size, D gene, J gene, CDR3 protein, CDR3 DNA. D genes are given only for firm matches. The size of a clone is reported for some rows only, either as once, few or many, or as a class for expanded clones.

v_call: TRBV10-2; clone_size: few; d_call: NA; j_call: TRBJ2-1; cdr3_aa: CASVGGRSNEQFF; cdr3_nt: TGCGCCAGCGTCGGGGGGCGAAGCAATGAGCAGTTCTTC
v_call: TRBV19; clone_size: NA; d_call: NA; j_call: TRBJ2-2; cdr3_aa: CASSSAAGSGELFF; cdr3_nt: TGTGCCAGTAGTAGCGCCGCCGGGTCCGGGGAGCTGTTTTTT
v_call: TRBV6-5; clone_size: once; d_call: NA; j_call: TRBJ1-1; cdr3_aa: CASSTQDFFEAFF; cdr3_nt: TGTGCCAGCAGTACCCAGGACTTTTTTGAGGCTTTCTTT
v_call: TRBV7-2; clone_size: once; d_call: NA; j_call: TRBJ2-7; cdr3_aa: CASSLEGPILTYEQYF; cdr3_nt: TGTGCCAGCAGCCTCGAGGGCCCCATCCTAACCTACGAGCAGTACTTC
v_call: TRBV29-1; clone_size: NA; d_call: NA; j_call: TRBJ1-1; cdr3_aa: CSVRLTDEAFF; cdr3_nt: TGCAGCGTTAGACTAACAGACGAAGCTTTCTTT
v_call: TRBV27; clone_size: NA; d_call: TRBD1; j_call: TRBJ2-1; cdr3_aa: CASSWDRAGEQFF; cdr3_nt: TGTGCCAGCAGTTGGGACAGGGCGGGCGAGCAGTTCTTC
v_call: TRBV5-1; clone_size: NA; d_call: TRBD2; j_call: TRBJ2-7; cdr3_aa: CASSTSGSYEQYF; cdr3_nt: TGCGCCAGCAGCACTAGCGGGAGCTACGAGCAGTACTTC
v_call: TRBV6-4; clone_size: NA; d_call: TRBD1; j_call: TRBJ1-4; cdr3_aa: CASRKPGQDLKHEKLFF; cdr3_nt: TGTGCCAGCAGGAAACCGGGACAGGATCTTAAACATGAAAAACTGTTTTTT
v_call: TRBV7-9; clone_size: NA; d_call: NA; j_call: TRBJ1-5; cdr3_aa: CASSLGTSQPQHF; cdr3_nt: TGTGCCAGCAGCTTAGGGACAAGTCAGCCCCAGCATTTT
v_call: TRBV6-1; clone_size: NA; d_call: TRBD1; j_call: TRBJ2-4; cdr3_aa: CASSELGQGVGNIQYF; cdr3_nt: TGTGCCAGCAGTGAACTAGGACAGGGGGTAGGAAACATTCAGTACTTC
v_call: TRBV6-1; clone_size: few; d_call: NA; j_call: TRBJ2-3; cdr3_aa: CASSVEKPTDTQYF; cdr3_nt: TGTGCCAGCAGTGTGGAGAAGCCCACAGATACGCAGTATTTT